This TCR beta chain was recovered during a study of type 1 and type 2 diabetes patients. Trimming shortened V by 6 bases and J by 5 bases, and 19 bases separated the two germline ends. Germline CDR1 is KGHSH and CDR2 is LQKENI. The CDR3 totals 15 residues. The PCR template was genomic DNA. Amplification of the beta chain CDR3 used 30 forward and 13 reverse multiplex primers. MiXCR, run by TCRdb on the multiplex PCR reads, gives a single entry per CDR3 protein. The data show around 300,000 distinct CDR3 sequences, around 47% seen once. Specimen: peripheral blood mononuclear cells (PBMCs). This receptor was identified in a man aged 18 to 30 with type 2 diabetes. The rearrangement joins TRBV18 to TRBJ2-5; D is uncertain. CDR3 protein: CASSPEGPLRETQYF. The CDR3 DNA sequence: TGTGCCAGCTCCCCCGAAGGGCCCCTACGGGAGACCCAGTACTTC.